This entry lists 5 T cell receptor beta chains sequenced from one sample in a study of beta chain features in type 1 diabetes. Study outcomes and limitations: Moderately but significantly shorter TCRB CDR3s were found in Type 1 diabetes patients in all four CD4+ subsets.

No antigens are known for them. Every bit of the isolated RNA underwent reverse transcription, so sequencing read expressed TCRB transcripts. Measured with immunoSEQ multiplex PCR; TCRdb has only the in-frame clones, and not every one. The sample yields about 340,000 clones, 13% seen once. Sequenced material: naive CD4+ T cells from blood. These receptors were obtained from a woman aged 18-29 years with type 1 diabetes.

The chain recombines TRBV10-3 with TRBJ2-1; 9 positions agree with TRBD2. V shed 4 bases and J 4 bases; nucleotides not matched to a gene: 11. Per the germline V gene, CDR1 is ENHRY and CDR2 is SYGVKD. This CDR3 spans 17 amino acids. CDR3 region: CAISGTSEHGLYNEQFF. The CDR3 DNA reads as TGTGCCATCAGTGGGACTAGCGAGCACGGGTTGTACAATGAGCAGTTCTTC.

The sample holds a few counts of this clone. This rearrangement joins TRBV2 to TRBJ2-1; D is unresolved. The CDR3 runs to 13 residues. V shed 2 bases and J shed 6 bases, with 8 bases lying between them. In germline, CDR1 is SNHLY, CDR2 FYNNEI. The CDR3 DNA is TGTGCCAGCAGTGAATCGTTATTCAATGAGCAGTTCTTC. This sequence encodes CASSESLFNEQFF.

The chain uses TRBV9 and TRBJ2-3, with 11 bases identical to TRBD2. This CDR3 is 16 amino acids long. Looked up from germline, CDR1 is SGDLS and CDR2 is YYNGEE. J gave up 2 bases and V 4 bases, and 6 bases lay outside the gene matches. The CDR3 loop is CASSYSGLAATDTQYF. For the CDR3, the DNA is TGTGCCAGCAGCTATTCGGGACTAGCGGCCACAGATACGCAGTATTTT. The whole variable domain, remainder taken from reference TRBV9 and TRBJ2-3, is DSGVTQTPKHLITATGQRVTLRCSPRSGDLSVYWYQQSLDQGLQFLIQYYNGEERAKGNILERFSAQQFPDLHSELNLSSLELGDSALYFCASSYSGLAATDTQYFGPGTRLTVL.

The V and J genes are TRBV18 and TRBJ2-1; D is unclear. Trimming pared 4 bases from V and 7 bases from J, leaving 5 bases between. Germline V gene lookup returns CDR1 KGHSH and CDR2 LQKENI. The length of the CDR3 is 11 residues. Written as DNA, the CDR3 is TGTGCCAGCTCACGAGGTAATGAGCAGTTCTTC. It is translated as CASSRGNEQFF.

This sequence joins TRBV5-1 and TRBJ2-1; D is unresolved. The V gene's germline CDR1 is SGHRS and CDR2 YFSETQ. The CDR3 has 17 amino acids. The V end lost 5 bases, the J end lost 0 bases, and 18 bases lay between the germline ends. For the CDR3, the DNA is TGCGCCAGCAGTATATTTACACAGCAGAGCTCCTACAATGAGCAGTTCTTC. Translated: CASSIFTQQSSYNEQFF.